The rows below give T cell receptor beta chains drawn from one sample of a study of blood T cell repertoires in COVID-19. Clones were sequenced by immunoSEQ multiplex PCR, and TCRdb holds only the in-frame ones, with some missing. In the table there are some 670,000 clones, 85% to 90% of which are singletons. The sample comprised peripheral blood. Source of these receptors: a young woman with acute or convalescent COVID-19. Both conserved end residues are part of each CDR3. A D gene is named only where the DNA matches it firmly.

j_call d_call v_call cdr3_nt cdr3_aa
TRBJ1-2 - TRBV20-1 TGCAGTGCTAGTGTCGGGGTGGGATACACCTTC CSASVGVGYTF
TRBJ1-3 - TRBV20-1 TGCAGTGCTAGTAAGGACAGCTCGCTCTCTGGAAACACCATATATTTT CSASKDSSLSGNTIYF
TRBJ1-5 - TRBV12-5 TGTGCTAGTGGTTTGGTGCAAAAGGGGGAAATGACGGGGAATCAGCCCCAGCATTTT CASGLVQKGEMTGNQPQHF
TRBJ1-1 - TRBV24-1 TGTGCCACCAGTGATTTGAAGCGGAACACTGAAGCTTTCTTT CATSDLKRNTEAFF
TRBJ1-4 TRBD1 TRBV7-2 TGTGCCAGCAGCCCGTTGGACAGGGTGGTTGAAAAACTGTTTTTT CASSPLDRVVEKLFF
TRBJ1-2 - TRBV3-1/TRBV3-2 TGTGCCAGCAGCCCGGGGGGCGCGAGGTGGAACTATGGCTACACCTTC CASSPGGARWNYGYTF
TRBJ1-6 TRBD1 TRBV18 TGTGCCAGCTCACCAATTAACCGGGACAGCAATTCACCCCTCCACTTT CASSPINRDSNSPLHF
TRBJ1-1 - TRBV20-1 TGCAGTGCTAGAGGAGACAGTGAAGCTTTCTTT CSARGDSEAFF
TRBJ1-1 - TRBV2 TGTGCCAGCAGTCGTGTCGTGCGGGTCCCTGAAGCTTTCTTT CASSRVVRVPEAFF
TRBJ1-4 - TRBV5-1 TGCGCCAGCAGCTTGGAAGGGGCAGGCAATGAAAAACTGTTTTTT CASSLEGAGNEKLFF
TRBJ1-2 - TRBV15 TGTGCCACCAGCAGAGCGGGGACATCGGACGGCTACACCTTC CATSRAGTSDGYTF